This T cell receptor beta chain was recovered during a study of CD4+ T cells in melanoma. Assay used: immunoSEQ multiplex PCR; TCRdb lists only in-frame clones, some missing. Among about 50,000 clones, 75% to 90% were seen once, and the ten largest hold roughly 12%. General observations from the study: CD8+ T cell, macrophage and B cell function reportedly correlated with neoantigen-specific CD4+ T cells.

Unmatched junction bases numbered 2, after V lost 2 bases and J lost 2 bases. CDR1 is SGHRS, CDR2 YFSETQ, per germline. CDR3 length equals 16 residues. Comments on this clone: Its antigen is not identified.

The sequence derives from a human donor with melanoma. The chain has TRBV5-1 and TRBJ2-5; 14 bases map to TRBD2. The specimen was peripheral blood. The CDR3 spells CASSFGTSGRQETQYF. The CDR3 region has the DNA TGCGCCAGCAGCTTCGGGACTAGCGGGAGACAAGAGACCCAGTACTTC.